The rows below give T cell receptor beta chains drawn from one sample of a study of OX40 agonist ivuxolimab in advanced cancers. Some clones are missing from TCRdb's copy, which holds only in-frame ones; the method was immunoSEQ multiplex PCR. The sample carries about 25,000 clones, just over 85% recorded once. The source was CD4+ or CD8+ T cells sorted from blood, collected in a trial of the OX40 agonist ivuxolimab. The source is an adult with an advanced solid tumor such as melanoma, head and neck, liver or kidney cancer. CDR3s include the opening cysteine and the closing phenylalanine or tryptophan. A D gene is named only where the DNA matches it firmly. The size of a clone is reported for some rows only, either as once, few or many, or as a class for expanded clones.

CDR3nt	CDR3aa	v_gene	abundance	d_gene	j_gene
TGTGCCACCAGCACCCCAAACCTTCGACAGGAGAAGGAGACCCAGTACTTC	CATSTPNLRQEKETQYF	TRBV15	.	.	TRBJ2-5
TGTGCCAGCAGCTCGGGGCTCCACGAGCAGTACTTC	CASSSGLHEQYF	TRBV7-2	.	.	TRBJ2-7
TGTGCCACCAGCAGAGTTGGGACTAGCGGAGGGAACACCGGGGAGCTGTTTTTT	CATSRVGTSGGNTGELFF	TRBV15	.	TRBD2	TRBJ2-2
TGTGCCAGCAGCCTGGGAGTCCCCCACTTGAACACTGAAGCTTTCTTT	CASSLGVPHLNTEAFF	TRBV7-2	.	.	TRBJ1-1
TGTGCCAGCAGCTTGCCACGGGACAGGGATACGCAGTATTTT	CASSLPRDRDTQYF	TRBV5-6	.	TRBD1	TRBJ2-3
TGTGCCAGCGCGGACAGGGGATGGGAGACCCAGTACTTC	CASADRGWETQYF	TRBV2	.	TRBD1	TRBJ2-5
TGCGCCAGCAGCCAAGTCCCAGCGGGAGGGCCAGGGGCCAACGTCCTGACTTTC	CASSQVPAGGPGANVLTF	TRBV4-1	.	TRBD2	TRBJ2-6
TGTGCCAGCAGTCCGGGGGGGTCTACCGAAGCTTTCTTT	CASSPGGSTEAFF	TRBV27	few	.	TRBJ1-1
TGTGCCAGCAGCCCCGGGACTAGTTTCTCCTACGAGCAGTACTTC	CASSPGTSFSYEQYF	TRBV7-9	.	TRBD2	TRBJ2-7
TGTGCCAGCAGCGAGACAGGGGCGAGTCAGCCCCAGCATTTT	CASSETGASQPQHF	TRBV9	.	TRBD1	TRBJ1-5
TGTGCCAGCAGCCATACAGGGGGCGGTCAGCCCCAGCATTTT	CASSHTGGGQPQHF	TRBV7-9	.	TRBD1	TRBJ1-5
TGTGCCAGTAGTATCGGGGACAGGGACAGTAATGAGCAGTTCTTC	CASSIGDRDSNEQFF	TRBV19	.	TRBD1	TRBJ2-1
TGTGCCACCAGCAGTGACCTAGAGGGAGCTTTCTTT	CATSSDLEGAFF	TRBV15	once	.	TRBJ1-1
TGTGCCAGCAGTTTAGGGTCCCGGGTGGGCGAGCAGTACTTC	CASSLGSRVGEQYF	TRBV27	.	.	TRBJ2-7